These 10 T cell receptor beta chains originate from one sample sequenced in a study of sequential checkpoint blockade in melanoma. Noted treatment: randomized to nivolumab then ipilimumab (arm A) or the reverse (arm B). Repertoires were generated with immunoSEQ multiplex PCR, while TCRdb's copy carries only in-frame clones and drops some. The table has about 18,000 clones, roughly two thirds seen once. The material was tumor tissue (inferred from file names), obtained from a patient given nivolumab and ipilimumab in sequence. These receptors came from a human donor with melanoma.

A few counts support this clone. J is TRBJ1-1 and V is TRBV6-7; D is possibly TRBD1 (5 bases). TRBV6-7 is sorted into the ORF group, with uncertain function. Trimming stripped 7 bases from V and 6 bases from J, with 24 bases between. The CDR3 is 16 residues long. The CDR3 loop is CASTPRGRIAQPEAFF. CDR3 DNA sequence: TGTGCCAGCACCCCAAGGGGCAGGATTGCACAACCTGAAGCTTTCTTT.

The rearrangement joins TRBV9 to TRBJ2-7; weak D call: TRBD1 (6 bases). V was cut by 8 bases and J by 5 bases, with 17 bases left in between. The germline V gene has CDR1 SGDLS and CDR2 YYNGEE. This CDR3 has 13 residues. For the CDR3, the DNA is TGTGCCAGTCGGCGGGCAGAGGGGGACGAGCAGTACTTC. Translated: CASRRAEGDEQYF.

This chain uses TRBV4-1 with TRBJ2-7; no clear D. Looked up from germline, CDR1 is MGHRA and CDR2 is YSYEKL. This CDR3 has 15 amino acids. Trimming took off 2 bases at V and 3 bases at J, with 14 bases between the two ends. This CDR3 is CASSQTPSSHYEQYF. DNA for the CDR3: TGCGCCAGCAGCCAAACCCCTAGTAGTCACTACGAGCAGTACTTC.

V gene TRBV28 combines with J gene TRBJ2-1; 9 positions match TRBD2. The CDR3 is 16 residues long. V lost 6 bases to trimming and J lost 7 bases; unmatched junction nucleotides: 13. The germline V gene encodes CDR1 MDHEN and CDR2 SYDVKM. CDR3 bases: TGTGCCAGCAGACCCTCTGGGGCGGGAGGGCCTAATGAGCAGTTCTTC. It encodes CASRPSGAGGPNEQFF.

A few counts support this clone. In nucleotides, the CDR3 is TGTGCCAGCAGTATCAATTCAGCGGGGCAAGAGACCCAGTACTTC. It codes for CASSINSAGQETQYF. The chain links TRBV22-1 to TRBJ2-5; TRBD2, the D gene given by the table, was not confirmed from the DNA. TRBV22-1 is flagged as a pseudogene. There are 15 residues in the CDR3.

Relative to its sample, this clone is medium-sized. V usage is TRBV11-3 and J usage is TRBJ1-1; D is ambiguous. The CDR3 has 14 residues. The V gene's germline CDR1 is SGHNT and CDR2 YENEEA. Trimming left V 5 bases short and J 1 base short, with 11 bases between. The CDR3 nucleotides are TGTGCCAGCAGCCCCAGGCAGCCGAACACTGAAGCTTTCTTT. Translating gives CASSPRQPNTEAFF.

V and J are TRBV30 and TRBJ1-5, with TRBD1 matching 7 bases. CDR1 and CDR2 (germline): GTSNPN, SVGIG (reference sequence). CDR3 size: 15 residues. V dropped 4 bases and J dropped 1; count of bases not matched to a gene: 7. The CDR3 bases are TGTGCCTGGACCCGAGGGGGCGGAAGCAATCAGCCCCAGCATTTT. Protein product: CAWTRGGGSNQPQHF. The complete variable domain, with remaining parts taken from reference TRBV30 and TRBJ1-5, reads SQTIHQWPATLVQPVGSPLSLECTVEGTSNPNLYWYRQAAGRGLQLLFYSVGIGQISSEVPQNLSASRPQDRQFILSSKKLLLSDSGFYLCAWTRGGGSNQPQHFGDGTRLSIL.

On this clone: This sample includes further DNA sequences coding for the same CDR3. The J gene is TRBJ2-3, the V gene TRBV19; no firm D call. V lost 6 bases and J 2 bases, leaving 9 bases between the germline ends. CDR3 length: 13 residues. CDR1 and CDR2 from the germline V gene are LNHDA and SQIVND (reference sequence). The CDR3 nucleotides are TGTGCCAGTAGCGGTGGGCTCACAGATACGCAGTATTTT. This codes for CASSGGLTDTQYF.

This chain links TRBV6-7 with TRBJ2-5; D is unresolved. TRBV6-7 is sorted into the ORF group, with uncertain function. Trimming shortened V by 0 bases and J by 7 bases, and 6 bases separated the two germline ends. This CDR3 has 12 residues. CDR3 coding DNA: TGTGCCAGCAGTTACTCGCCGCCGACCCAGTACTTC. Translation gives CASSYSPPTQYF.

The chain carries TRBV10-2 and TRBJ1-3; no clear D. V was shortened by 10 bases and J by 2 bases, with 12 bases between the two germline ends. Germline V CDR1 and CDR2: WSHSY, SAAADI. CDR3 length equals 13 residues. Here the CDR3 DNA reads TGCGCCAACACCCGAAACACTGGAAACACCATATATTTT. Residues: CANTRNTGNTIYF.